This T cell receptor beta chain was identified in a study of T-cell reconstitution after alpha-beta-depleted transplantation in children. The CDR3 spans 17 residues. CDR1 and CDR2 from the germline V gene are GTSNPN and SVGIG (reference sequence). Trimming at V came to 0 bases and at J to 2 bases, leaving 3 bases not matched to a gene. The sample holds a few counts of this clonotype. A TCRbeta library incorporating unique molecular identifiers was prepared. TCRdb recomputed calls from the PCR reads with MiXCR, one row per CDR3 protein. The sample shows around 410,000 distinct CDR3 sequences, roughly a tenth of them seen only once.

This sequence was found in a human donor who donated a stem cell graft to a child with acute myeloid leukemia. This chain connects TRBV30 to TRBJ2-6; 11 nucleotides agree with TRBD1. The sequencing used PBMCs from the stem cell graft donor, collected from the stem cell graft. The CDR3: CAWSVSGQGAGANVLTF. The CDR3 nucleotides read TGTGCCTGGAGTGTGTCGGGACAGGGGGCTGGGGCCAACGTCCTGACTTTC.